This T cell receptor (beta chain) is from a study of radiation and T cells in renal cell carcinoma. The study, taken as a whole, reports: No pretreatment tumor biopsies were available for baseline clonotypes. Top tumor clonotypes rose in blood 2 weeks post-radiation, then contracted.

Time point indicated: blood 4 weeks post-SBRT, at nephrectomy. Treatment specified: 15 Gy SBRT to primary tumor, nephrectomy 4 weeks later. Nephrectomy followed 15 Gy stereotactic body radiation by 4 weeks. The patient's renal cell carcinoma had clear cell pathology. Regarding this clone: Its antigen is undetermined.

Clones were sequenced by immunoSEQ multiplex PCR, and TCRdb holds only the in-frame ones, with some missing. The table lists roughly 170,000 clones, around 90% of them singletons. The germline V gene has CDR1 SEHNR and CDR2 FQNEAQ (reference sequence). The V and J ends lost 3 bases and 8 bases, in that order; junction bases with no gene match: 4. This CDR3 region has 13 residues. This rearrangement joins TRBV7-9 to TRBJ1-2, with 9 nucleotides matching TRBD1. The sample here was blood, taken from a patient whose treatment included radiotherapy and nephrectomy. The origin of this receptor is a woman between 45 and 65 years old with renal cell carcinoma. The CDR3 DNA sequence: TGTGCCAGCAGCTTCTCGGACAGGGGAGGCTACACCTTC. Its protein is CASSFSDRGGYTF.